This T cell receptor beta chain is drawn from a study of blood T cells in healthy people across ages. Study findings and constraints: Diversity figures based on one million T cells were deemed too low. Per million T cells, TCR beta diversity dropped about linearly as age rose.

The use of a sample-barcoded 5' primer and a J-beta primer mix characterized a second PCR of roughly 7 to 11 cycles. TCRdb processed the 5' RACE reads anew with MiXCR; each CDR3 protein has one entry. Among about 830,000 distinct CDR3 sequences listed, approximately 59% were seen once. On this clonotype: Antigen specificity is unknown.

The CDR3 has 15 residues. From germline, CDR1 is MNHEY and CDR2 SVGEGT. This clonotype originated in a man aged 25-45 years in good health. The chain carries TRBV6-2 or TRBV6-3 and TRBJ2-4; D remains ambiguous. The last part of the DNA fits TRBJ2-7 better; the J call may be wrong. The sequenced material came from blood. CDR3 residues: CASSYQVDVEYEQYF. CDR3 coding DNA: TGTGCCAGCAGTTACCAGGTAGACGTAGAGTACGAGCAGTACTTC.